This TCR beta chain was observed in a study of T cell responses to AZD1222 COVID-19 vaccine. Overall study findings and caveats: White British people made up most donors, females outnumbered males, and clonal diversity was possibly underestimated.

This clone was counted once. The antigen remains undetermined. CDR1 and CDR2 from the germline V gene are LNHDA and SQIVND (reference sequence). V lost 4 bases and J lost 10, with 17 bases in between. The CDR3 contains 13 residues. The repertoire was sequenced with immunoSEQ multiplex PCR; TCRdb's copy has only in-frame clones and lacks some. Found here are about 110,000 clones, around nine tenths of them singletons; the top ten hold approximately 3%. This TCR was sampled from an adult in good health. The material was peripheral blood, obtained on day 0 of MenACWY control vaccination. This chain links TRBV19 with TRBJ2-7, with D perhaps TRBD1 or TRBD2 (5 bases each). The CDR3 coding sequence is TGTGCCAGTAGTACAGAGGGTCGGGGCCGACAGTACTTC. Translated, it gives CASSTEGRGRQYF. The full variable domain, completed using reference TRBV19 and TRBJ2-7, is DGGITQSPKYLFRKEGQNVTLSCEQNLNHDAMYWYRQDPGQGLRLIYYSQIVNDFQKGDIAEGYSVSREKKESFPLTVTSAQKNPTAFYLCASSTEGRGRQYFGPGTRLTVT.